This paragraph covers one T cell receptor (beta chain) sequence. Its antigen is unidentified. Germline V lookup: CDR1 MNHEY, CDR2 SMNVEV (reference sequence). V lost 3 bases and J lost 0, with 15 bases in between. The CDR3 covers 18 residues. The record originates from a study of T cell responses to AZD1222 COVID-19 vaccine. The overall study: Second doses that came at about 4 or about 12 weeks were put together.

Using immunoSEQ multiplex PCR, the repertoire was profiled, and TCRdb retains in-frame clones only, with some absent. The sample lists about 120,000 clones, approximately 90% occurring once. Broader study findings: Clonal diversity was possibly underestimated; the donors were predominantly white British and more often female.

The TCR sequence derives from an adult in good health. The sample here was peripheral blood, taken on day 0 of AZD1222 vaccination. V usage is TRBV27 and J usage is TRBJ2-6; D may correspond to TRBD1 or TRBD2 (5 bases each). CDR3 nucleotide sequence: TGTGCCAGCAGTTTGCTGGGGGACCCGATCTCTGGGGCCAACGTCCTGACTTTC. It encodes CASSLLGDPISGANVLTF.